The following is a TCR beta chain sequence with its context. From the RT-PCR reads, TCRdb called clonotypes with MiXCR, one entry per CDR3 protein. Here the sample spans some 500,000 distinct CDR3 sequences, about 17% being singletons. The data were taken from a study of response to subunit inactivated influenza vaccine. This clonotype originated in a man aged 50 to 75 who received an inactivated influenza vaccine. The sample was CD4+ T cells sorted from PBMCs, taken around 25 months after vaccination.

CDR3 in amino acids: CASSYDSSRGAFF. In DNA form, the CDR3 reads TGTGCCAGCAGTTACGACAGTTCCCGGGGAGCTTTCTTT. The rearrangement links TRBV4-2 to TRBJ1-1, with a weak D call TRBD1 (5 bases). The V end was cut by 6 bases, the J end by 10 bases, with 18 bases between. Germline CDR1 LGHNA, CDR2 YNFKEQ. The CDR3 consists of 13 residues.